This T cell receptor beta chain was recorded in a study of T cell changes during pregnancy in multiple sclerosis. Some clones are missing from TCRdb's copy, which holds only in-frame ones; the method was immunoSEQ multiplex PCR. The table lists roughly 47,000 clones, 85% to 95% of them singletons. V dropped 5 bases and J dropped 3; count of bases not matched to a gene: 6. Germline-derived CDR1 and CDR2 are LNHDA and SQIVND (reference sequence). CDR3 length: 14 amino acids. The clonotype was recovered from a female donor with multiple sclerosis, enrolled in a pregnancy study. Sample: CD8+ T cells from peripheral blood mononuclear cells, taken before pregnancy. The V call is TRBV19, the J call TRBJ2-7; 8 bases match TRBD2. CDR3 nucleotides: TGTGCCAGTAGTGGCGGGAGGTTACTCTACGAGCAGTACTTC. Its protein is CASSGGRLLYEQYF. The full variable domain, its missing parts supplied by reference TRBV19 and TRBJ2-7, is DGGITQSPKYLFRKEGQNVTLSCEQNLNHDAMYWYRQDPGQGLRLIYYSQIVNDFQKGDIAEGYSVSREKKESFPLTVTSAQKNPTAFYLCASSGGRLLYEQYFGPGTRLTVT.